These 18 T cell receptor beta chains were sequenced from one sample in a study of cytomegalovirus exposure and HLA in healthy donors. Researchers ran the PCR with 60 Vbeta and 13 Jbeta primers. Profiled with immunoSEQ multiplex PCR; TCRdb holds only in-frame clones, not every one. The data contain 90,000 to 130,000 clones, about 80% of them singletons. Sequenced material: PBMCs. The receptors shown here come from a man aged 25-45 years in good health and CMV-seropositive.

The CDR3 DNA reads TGTGCCAGCAGTTACCCAGGACAGAAAGAGACCCAGTACTTC. Residues: CASSYPGQKETQYF. This rearrangement joins TRBV6-5 to TRBJ2-5, with D tentatively TRBD1 (6 bases). Trimming pared 2 bases from V and 3 bases from J, leaving 10 bases between. Germline assignment: CDR1 MNHEY and CDR2 SVGAGI. CDR3 length equals 14 residues.

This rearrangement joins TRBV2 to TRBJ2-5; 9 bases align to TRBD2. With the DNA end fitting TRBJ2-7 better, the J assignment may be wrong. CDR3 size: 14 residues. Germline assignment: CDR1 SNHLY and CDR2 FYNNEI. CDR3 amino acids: CASSAERGAYEQYF. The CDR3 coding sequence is TGTGCCAGCAGTGCTGAGCGGGGGGCCTACGAGCAGTACTTC.

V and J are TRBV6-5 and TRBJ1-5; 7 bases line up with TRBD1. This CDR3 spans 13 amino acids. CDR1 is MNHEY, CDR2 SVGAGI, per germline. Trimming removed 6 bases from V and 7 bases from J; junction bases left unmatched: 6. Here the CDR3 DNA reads TGTGCCAGCAGCTCCAGGGGGGACCAGCCCCAGCATTTT. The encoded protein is CASSSRGDQPQHF.

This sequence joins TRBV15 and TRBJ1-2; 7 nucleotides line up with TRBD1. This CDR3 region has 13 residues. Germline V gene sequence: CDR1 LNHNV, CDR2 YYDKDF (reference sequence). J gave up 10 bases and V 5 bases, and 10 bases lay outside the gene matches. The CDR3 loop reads CATSQGQDEAYTF. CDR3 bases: TGTGCCACCAGCCAAGGACAGGACGAAGCCTACACCTTC.

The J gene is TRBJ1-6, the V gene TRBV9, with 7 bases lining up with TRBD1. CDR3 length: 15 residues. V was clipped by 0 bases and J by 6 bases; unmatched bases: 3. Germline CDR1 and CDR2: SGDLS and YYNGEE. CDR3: CASSVVWDSNSPLHF. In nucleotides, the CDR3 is TGTGCCAGCAGCGTAGTTTGGGACAGTAATTCACCCCTCCACTTT.

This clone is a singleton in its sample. CDR3 DNA sequence: TGTGCCAGCAGTCCCGGGGGGCTCGGCGAGCAGTACTTC. Its protein is CASSPGGLGEQYF. The chain couples TRBV7-6 to TRBJ2-7; D is possibly TRBD2 (7 bases). Trimming took 6 bases from V and 6 from J, leaving 15 bases between them. The CDR3 extends over 13 amino acids. The V gene's germline CDR1 is SGHVS and CDR2 FNYEAQ. Complete variable domain (other parts from reference TRBV7-6 and TRBJ2-7): GAGVSQSPRYKVTKRGQDVALRCDPISGHVSLYWYRQALGQGPEFLTYFNYEAQQDKSGLPNDRFSAERPEGSISTLTIQRTEQRDSAMYRCASSPGGLGEQYFGPGTRLTVT.

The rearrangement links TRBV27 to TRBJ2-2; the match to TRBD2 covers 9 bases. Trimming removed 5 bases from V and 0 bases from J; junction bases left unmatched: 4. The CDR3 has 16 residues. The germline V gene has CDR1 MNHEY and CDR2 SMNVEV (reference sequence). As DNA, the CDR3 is TGTGCCAGCAGTAGACTAGCGGCGGCGAACACCGGGGAGCTGTTTTTT. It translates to CASSRLAAANTGELFF.

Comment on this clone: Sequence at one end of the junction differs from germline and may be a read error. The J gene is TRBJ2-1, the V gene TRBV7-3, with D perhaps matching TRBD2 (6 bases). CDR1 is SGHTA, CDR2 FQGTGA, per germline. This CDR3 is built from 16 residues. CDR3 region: CASSLSGTRSHNEQFF. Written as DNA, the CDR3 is TGTGCCAGCAGCTTAAGCGGGACTCGCTCCCACAATGAGCAGTTCTTC.

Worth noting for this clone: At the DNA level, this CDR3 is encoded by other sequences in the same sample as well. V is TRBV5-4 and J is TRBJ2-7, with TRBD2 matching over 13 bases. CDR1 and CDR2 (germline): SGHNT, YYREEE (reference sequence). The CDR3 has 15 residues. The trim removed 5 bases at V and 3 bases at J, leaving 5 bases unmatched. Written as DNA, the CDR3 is TGTGCCAGCAGTCCCGGGACTAGCGGGGTCTACGAGCAGTACTTC. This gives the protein CASSPGTSGVYEQYF.

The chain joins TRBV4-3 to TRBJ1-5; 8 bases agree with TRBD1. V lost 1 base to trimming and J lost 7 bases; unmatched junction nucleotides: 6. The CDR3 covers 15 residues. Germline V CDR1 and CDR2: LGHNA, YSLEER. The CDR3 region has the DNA TGCGCCAGCAGCCAAGTCCAGGGGGCATTGCAGCCCCAGCATTTT. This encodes CASSQVQGALQPQHF.

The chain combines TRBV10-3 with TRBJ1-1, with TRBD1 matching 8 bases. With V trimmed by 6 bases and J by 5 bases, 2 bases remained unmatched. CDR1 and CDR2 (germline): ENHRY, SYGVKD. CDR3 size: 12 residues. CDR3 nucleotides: TGTGCCATCAGCCGGACAGGGACTGAAGCTTTCTTT. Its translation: CAISRTGTEAFF.

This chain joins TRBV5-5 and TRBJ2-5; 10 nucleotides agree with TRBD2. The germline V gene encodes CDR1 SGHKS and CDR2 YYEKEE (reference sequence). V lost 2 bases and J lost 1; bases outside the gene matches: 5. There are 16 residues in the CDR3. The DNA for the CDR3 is TGTGCCAGCAGCTTCTCCACTAGCGGGGCCCAAGAGACCCAGTACTTC. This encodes CASSFSTSGAQETQYF.

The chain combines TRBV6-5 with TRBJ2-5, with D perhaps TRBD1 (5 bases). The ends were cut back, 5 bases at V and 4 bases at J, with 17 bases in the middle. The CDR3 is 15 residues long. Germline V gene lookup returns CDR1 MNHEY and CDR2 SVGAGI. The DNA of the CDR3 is TGTGCCAGCAGTCAACTCAGGGAAAAGGGAGAGACCCAGTACTTC. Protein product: CASSQLREKGETQYF.

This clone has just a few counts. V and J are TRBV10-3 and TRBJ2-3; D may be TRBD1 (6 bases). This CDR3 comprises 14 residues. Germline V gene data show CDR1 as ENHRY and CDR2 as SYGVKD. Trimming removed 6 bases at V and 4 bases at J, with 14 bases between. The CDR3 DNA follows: TGTGCCATCAGCCAAGTGGGGGCCCCAGATACGCAGTATTTT. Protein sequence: CAISQVGAPDTQYF.

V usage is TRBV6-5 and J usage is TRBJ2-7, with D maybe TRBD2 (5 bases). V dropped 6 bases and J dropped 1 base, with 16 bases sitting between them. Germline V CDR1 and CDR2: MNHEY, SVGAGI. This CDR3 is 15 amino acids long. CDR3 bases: TGTGCCAGCAGGCAAAGTGGCGGGCAGTCCTACGAGCAGTACTTC. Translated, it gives CASRQSGGQSYEQYF.

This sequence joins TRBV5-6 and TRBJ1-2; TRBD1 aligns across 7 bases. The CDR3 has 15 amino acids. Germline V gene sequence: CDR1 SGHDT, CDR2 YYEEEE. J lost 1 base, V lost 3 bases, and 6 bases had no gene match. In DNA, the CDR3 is TGTGCCAGCAGCTCTCCGACAGGGCTTAACTATGGCTACACCTTC. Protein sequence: CASSSPTGLNYGYTF.

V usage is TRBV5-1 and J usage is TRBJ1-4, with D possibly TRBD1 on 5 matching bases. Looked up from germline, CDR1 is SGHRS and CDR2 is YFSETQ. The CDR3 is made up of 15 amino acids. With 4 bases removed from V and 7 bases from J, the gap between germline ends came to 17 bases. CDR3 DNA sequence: TGCGCCAGCAGCCCTGCGACGGGGGTGAGTGAAAAACTGTTTTTT. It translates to CASSPATGVSEKLFF.

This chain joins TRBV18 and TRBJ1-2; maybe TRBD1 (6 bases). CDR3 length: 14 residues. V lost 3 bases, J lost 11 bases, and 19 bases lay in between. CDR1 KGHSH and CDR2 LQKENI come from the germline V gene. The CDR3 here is CASSPRLDSESYTF. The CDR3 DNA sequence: TGTGCCAGCTCACCTCGGTTGGACAGCGAGTCTTACACCTTC.